This T cell receptor (beta chain) was captured in a study of OX40 agonist ivuxolimab in advanced cancers. Background on the study: Ivuxolimab, an antibody that agonizes OX40 (CD134), was administered to the patients. There were three patients with partial responses, one having hepatocellular carcinoma and two cutaneous melanoma.

Worth noting for this clone: What it recognizes is unknown.

Assay used: immunoSEQ multiplex PCR; TCRdb lists only in-frame clones, some missing. The sample holds tens of thousands of clones, more than 80% seen once. Findings and caveats of the study: At 0.1 to 3.0 mg/kg, CD4+ and CD8+ blood T cells expanded clonally by week 6.

This specimen consisted of CD4+ or CD8+ T cells sorted from blood, obtained in a trial of the OX40 agonist ivuxolimab. The TCR was taken from an adult with an advanced solid tumor such as melanoma, head and neck, liver or kidney cancer.

DNA for the CDR3: TGTGCCTGGAGTGTGGGGCAGGGTTGGTCCTACGAGCAGTACTTC. Its protein is CAWSVGQGWSYEQYF. This chain connects TRBV30 to TRBJ2-7; a weak D match, TRBD1 (5 bases). The CDR3 totals 15 residues. The V and J ends lost 0 bases and 1 base respectively, with 13 bases between them. Germline-derived CDR1 and CDR2 are GTSNPN and SVGIG (reference sequence).